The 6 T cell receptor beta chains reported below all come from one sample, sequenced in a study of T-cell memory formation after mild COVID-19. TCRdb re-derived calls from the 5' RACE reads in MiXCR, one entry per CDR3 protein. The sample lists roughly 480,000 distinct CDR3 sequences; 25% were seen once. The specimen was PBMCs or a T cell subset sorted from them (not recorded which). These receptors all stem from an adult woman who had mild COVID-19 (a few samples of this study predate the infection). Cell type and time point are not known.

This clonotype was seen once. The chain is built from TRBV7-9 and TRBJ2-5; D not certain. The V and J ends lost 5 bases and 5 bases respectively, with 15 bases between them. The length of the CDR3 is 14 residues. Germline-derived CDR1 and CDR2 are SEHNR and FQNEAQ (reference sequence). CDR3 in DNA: TGTGCCAGCAGCCAGCCTCTCAGTGGCGAGACCCAGTACTTC. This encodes CASSQPLSGETQYF.

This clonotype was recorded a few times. The CDR3 region is CASNWAGNNEQFF. CDR3 sequence (DNA): TGTGCCAGCAATTGGGCAGGGAACAATGAGCAGTTCTTC. The chain employs TRBV7-6 and TRBJ2-1, with D perhaps TRBD1 (5 bases). V lost 7 bases and J 5 bases, leaving 12 bases between the germline ends. CDR3 length equals 13 residues. In germline, CDR1 is SGHVS, CDR2 FNYEAQ.

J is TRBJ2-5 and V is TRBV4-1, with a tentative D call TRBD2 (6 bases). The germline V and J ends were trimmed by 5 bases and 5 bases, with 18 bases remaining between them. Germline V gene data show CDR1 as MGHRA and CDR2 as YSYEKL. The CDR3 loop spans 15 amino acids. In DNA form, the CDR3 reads TGCGCCAGCAGCTCGCGACCGGGACTCCAGGAGACCCAGTACTTC. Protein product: CASSSRPGLQETQYF.

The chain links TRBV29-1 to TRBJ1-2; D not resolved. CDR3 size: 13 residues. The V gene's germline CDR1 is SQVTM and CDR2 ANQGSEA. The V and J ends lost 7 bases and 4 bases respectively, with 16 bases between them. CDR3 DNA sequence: TGCAGCGGTGCTGGACCCGGGAGCTATGGCTACACCTTC. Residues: CSGAGPGSYGYTF.

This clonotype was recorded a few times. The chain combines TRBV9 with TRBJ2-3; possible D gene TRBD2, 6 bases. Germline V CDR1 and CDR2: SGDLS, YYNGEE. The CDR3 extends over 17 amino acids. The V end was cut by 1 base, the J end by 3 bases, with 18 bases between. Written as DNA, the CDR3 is TGTGCCAGCAGCGTACTCGACGGGGGACCCCGTACAGATACGCAGTATTTT. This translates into CASSVLDGGPRTDTQYF.

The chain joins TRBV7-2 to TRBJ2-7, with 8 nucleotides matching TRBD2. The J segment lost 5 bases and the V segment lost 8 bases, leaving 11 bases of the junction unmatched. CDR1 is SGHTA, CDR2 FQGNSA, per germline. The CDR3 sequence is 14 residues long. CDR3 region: CASPSGGNLDEQYF. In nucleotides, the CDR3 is TGTGCCAGCCCGTCGGGGGGGAATCTGGACGAGCAGTACTTC.